These 19 T cell receptor beta chains came from one sample sequenced in a study of blood T cell repertoires in COVID-19. The protocol was immunoSEQ multiplex PCR, while the TCRdb copy is restricted to in-frame clones and leaves out a portion. Here the sample spans over 75,000 clones, roughly 88% being singletons. Sample: peripheral blood. These receptors were collected from a woman older than 75 with acute or convalescent COVID-19.

V and J are TRBV7-2 and TRBJ2-7, with D possibly matching TRBD2 (5 bases). Germline values: CDR1 SGHTA, CDR2 FQGNSA. This CDR3 region has 16 residues. The V gene lost 2 bases and the J gene lost 0 bases, with 14 bases spanning the gap. The CDR3 DNA is TGTGCCAGCAGCTTAATTGGACTGTCACCCTCCTACGAGCAGTACTTC. This translates into CASSLIGLSPSYEQYF.

Comments on this clone: Other DNA sequences from this sample encode an identical CDR3 as well. V and J are TRBV7-2 and TRBJ2-1; 7 nucleotides align to TRBD2. V was pared by 5 bases and J by 3 bases, with 4 bases of the junction left unmatched. Germline-derived CDR1 and CDR2 are SGHTA and FQGNSA. The CDR3 runs to 14 residues. CDR3 sequence reads: CASSPAGIYNEQFF. For the CDR3, the DNA is TGTGCCAGCAGCCCAGCGGGGATCTACAATGAGCAGTTCTTC.

The chain is built from TRBV7-2 and TRBJ1-1; D gene unclear. Germline loops: CDR1 SGHTA, CDR2 FQGNSA. V was trimmed by 3 bases and J by 1 base, leaving 12 bases between them. The CDR3 sequence is 15 residues long. The CDR3 DNA sequence: TGTGCCAGCAGCTTTTACCCCTCGGGGAACACTGAAGCTTTCTTT. Translating it yields CASSFYPSGNTEAFF.

The V and J genes are TRBV7-9 and TRBJ1-1; D gene ambiguous. V lost 5 bases, J lost 5 bases, and 12 bases lay in between. The CDR3 runs to 13 residues. Germline-derived CDR1 and CDR2 are SEHNR and FQNEAQ (reference sequence). CDR3 amino acids: CASSDGWRTEAFF. As DNA, the CDR3 is TGTGCCAGCAGCGACGGGTGGCGAACTGAAGCTTTCTTT.

This clone has only a few counts. V and J are TRBV24-1 and TRBJ1-5, with a tentative D call TRBD1 (6 bases). CDR1 is KGHDR and CDR2 is SFDVKD in the germline V gene. The CDR3 has 16 amino acids. Deletions cut 3 bases from V and 5 bases from J, with 16 bases between. The CDR3 bases are TGTGCCACCAGTGATGCCGGGACAAAGATGTATCAGCCCCAGCATTTT. This encodes CATSDAGTKMYQPQHF.

The genes are TRBV5-1 and TRBJ2-7; possibly TRBD1 for D (6 bases). This CDR3 is 15 amino acids long. The V and J ends lost 2 bases and 2 bases respectively, with 14 bases between them. Germline values: CDR1 SGHRS, CDR2 YFSETQ. The CDR3 coding sequence is TGCGCCAGCAGCTTCTTCCGGGACAATACCTACGAGCAGTACTTC. Encoded protein: CASSFFRDNTYEQYF.

This chain links TRBV25-1 with TRBJ2-1, with TRBD2 identical over 10 bases. This CDR3 has 15 amino acids. CDR1 and CDR2 from the germline V gene are MGHDK and SYGVNS. J was trimmed by 1 base and V by 3 bases; bases with no gene match: 0. CDR3: CASSETSGSYNEQFF. CDR3 DNA: TGTGCCAGCAGTGAGACTAGCGGGTCCTACAATGAGCAGTTCTTC.

The rearrangement joins TRBV30 to TRBJ1-2; TRBD1 might be the D (5 bases). Trimming took 3 bases from V and 5 from J, leaving 7 bases between them. Germline lookup yields CDR1 GTSNPN and CDR2 SVGIG (reference sequence). There are 11 residues in the CDR3. The CDR3 nucleotides are TGTGCCTGGAGCGGGGGTTATGGCTACACCTTC. This encodes CAWSGGYGYTF.

The chain carries TRBV7-9 and TRBJ2-2; 8 nucleotides agree with TRBD2. CDR1 is SEHNR, CDR2 FQNEAQ, per germline (reference sequence). V was pared by 1 base and J by 2 bases, with 3 bases of the junction left unmatched. The CDR3 runs 16 residues. The CDR3 DNA sequence: TGTGCCAGCAGCTTAGGGAGCGGGAGTAACACCGGGGAGCTGTTTTTT. Translation gives CASSLGSGSNTGELFF.

In DNA form, the CDR3 reads TGTGCCAGCAGTCTGGACAGGGGGCGAAGGGGGGCCAACGTCCTGACTTTC. Translating gives CASSLDRGRRGANVLTF. This rearrangement joins TRBV9 to TRBJ2-6, with 11 bases fitting TRBD1. The germline CDR1 and CDR2 sequences are SGDLS and YYNGEE. The trim removed 5 bases at V and 4 bases at J, leaving 8 bases unmatched. CDR3 length equals 17 residues.

Only one count was recorded for this clone. CDR3 loop: CASSRTGVFTEAFF. The CDR3 nucleotides read TGTGCCTCCTCTAGGACAGGGGTTTTCACTGAAGCTTTCTTT. This sequence joins TRBV30 and TRBJ1-1; 9 nucleotides align to TRBD1. The junction had 10 bases not matched to a gene; V was cut back by 7 bases and J by 4 bases. CDR3 length equals 14 residues. CDR1 is GTSNPN, CDR2 SVGIG, per germline (reference sequence).

The rearrangement uses TRBV10-3 and TRBJ1-1, with D possibly matching TRBD1 (6 bases). Germline V gene sequence: CDR1 ENHRY, CDR2 SYGVKD. The CDR3 spans 14 residues. Trimming left V 7 bases short and J 1 base short, with 13 bases between. The DNA of the CDR3 is TGTGCCATCACTCTAACCAGGGGGAACACTGAAGCTTTCTTT. It codes for CAITLTRGNTEAFF.

The genes are TRBV4-2 and TRBJ1-6; D gene uncertain. The V end lost 4 bases, the J end lost 7 bases, and 14 bases lay between the germline ends. There are 15 residues in the CDR3. Germline V gene sequence: CDR1 LGHNA, CDR2 YNFKEQ. CDR3 protein: CASSPTRSGNSPLHF. CDR3 nucleotides: TGTGCCAGCAGCCCCACTCGAAGCGGGAATTCACCCCTCCACTTT.

The chain recombines TRBV4-3 with TRBJ2-7; the match to TRBD2 covers 8 bases. The germline V gene has CDR1 LGHNA and CDR2 YSLEER. Trimming at V came to 0 bases and at J to 6 bases, leaving 7 bases not matched to a gene. This CDR3 region has 15 residues. The CDR3 loop is CASSQDGGVPGEQYF. DNA for the CDR3: TGCGCCAGCAGCCAAGACGGGGGGGTCCCGGGCGAGCAGTACTTC.

The gene calls are TRBV18 and TRBJ2-3, with D perhaps TRBD1 (6 bases). V was trimmed by 4 bases and J by 6 bases, leaving 20 bases between them. In germline, CDR1 is KGHSH, CDR2 LQKENI. This CDR3 region has 16 residues. CDR3 sequence reads: CASSLWTDETSDTQYF. In nucleotides, the CDR3 is TGTGCCAGCTCACTATGGACAGACGAAACCTCTGATACGCAGTATTTT.

The rearrangement joins TRBV10-3 to TRBJ1-5; 8 nucleotides line up with TRBD1. This CDR3 region has 15 residues. The trim removed 6 bases at V and 5 bases at J, leaving 9 bases unmatched. Germline V gene data show CDR1 as ENHRY and CDR2 as SYGVKD. For the CDR3, the DNA is TGTGCCATCAGCTTGACAGGGGAGCGTGATCAGCCCCAGCATTTT. This translates into CAISLTGERDQPQHF.

V is TRBV2 and J is TRBJ1-4, with D possibly matching TRBD1 (5 bases). Germline values: CDR1 SNHLY, CDR2 FYNNEI. The CDR3 is made up of 14 amino acids. V was clipped by 1 base and J by 7 bases, with 10 bases between them. The CDR3 DNA is TGTGCCAGCAGTGAAGAAGGGGCCGGTGAAAAACTGTTTTTT. Translated: CASSEEGAGEKLFF.

The J gene is TRBJ1-6, the V gene TRBV7-2; the D is unclear. CDR3 length: 15 residues. Germline CDR1 and CDR2: SGHTA and FQGNSA. V lost 1 base and J lost 10, with 14 bases in between. CDR3 residues: CASSLDNSRPSPLHF. For the CDR3, the DNA is TGTGCCAGCAGCTTAGATAACAGCCGGCCCTCACCCCTCCACTTT.

The genes are TRBV6-1 and TRBJ2-7; 8 bases are shared with TRBD1. The V gene end was trimmed by 3 bases and the J gene end by 3 bases; junction bases not matched to a gene: 4. Germline V gives CDR1 MNHNS, CDR2 SASEGT. The CDR3 covers 14 residues. CDR3 protein: CASSDPGQDYEQYF. DNA of the CDR3: TGTGCCAGCAGTGACCCGGGACAGGACTACGAGCAGTACTTC.